The T cell receptor beta chain described here comes from a study of blood T cell repertoires in COVID-19. At the level of the study: The United States, Italy and Spain were the sources of the acute and convalescent COVID-19 samples. From T cells, B-cell-depleted T cells, or PBMCs came the material, which was cDNA or gDNA.

The CDR3 totals 15 residues. Germline values: CDR1 SGHVS, CDR2 FQNEAQ. Trimming shortened V by 5 bases and J by 7 bases, and 20 bases separated the two germline ends. Original handling: The assay estimated nucleated cells by amplifying reference gene primers. Libraries were prepared by immunoSEQ multiplex PCR; TCRdb keeps only in-frame clonotypes and omits some of them. D and trimming come from the DNA, and the V and J calls and clone size come from that table. The sample consists of about 190,000 clones, almost 90% of them appearing once. The receptor was isolated from a man aged 45-65 years with acute or convalescent COVID-19. Sequencing was done on a sample of peripheral blood. This chain uses TRBV7-8 with TRBJ1-2; a possible D gene is TRBD1 (6 bases). The CDR3 nucleotides read TGTGCCAGCAGCCTAGACGCATTACAGGGTCTTGGCTACACCTTC. Translated, it gives CASSLDALQGLGYTF.